The clone carrying this T cell receptor (beta chain) has ten or more counts. Each cDNA molecule carried a unique molecular identifier. In TCRdb, the 5' RACE reads were re-called with MiXCR into one record per CDR3 protein. Of 65,000 to 95,000 distinct CDR3 sequences listed, 5% were seen once; the top ten hold under 8%. The sample originates from a study of early T cells in non-severe SARS-CoV-2 infection. The sequence came from an adult who was a healthcare worker with PCR-confirmed SARS-CoV-2 infection or an uninfected control (not recorded which). The sequenced sample was whole blood, obtained at baseline.

As DNA, the CDR3 is TGTGCCAGCAGTTTGTTGACAGGGGAACAGCCCCAGCATTTT. Its translation: CASSLLTGEQPQHF. V and J are TRBV12-3 or TRBV12-4 and TRBJ1-5; 8 bases are a match to TRBD1. The CDR3 is made up of 14 amino acids. After removal of 3 bases from V and 7 bases from J, the junction contained 5 bases not matched to a gene.